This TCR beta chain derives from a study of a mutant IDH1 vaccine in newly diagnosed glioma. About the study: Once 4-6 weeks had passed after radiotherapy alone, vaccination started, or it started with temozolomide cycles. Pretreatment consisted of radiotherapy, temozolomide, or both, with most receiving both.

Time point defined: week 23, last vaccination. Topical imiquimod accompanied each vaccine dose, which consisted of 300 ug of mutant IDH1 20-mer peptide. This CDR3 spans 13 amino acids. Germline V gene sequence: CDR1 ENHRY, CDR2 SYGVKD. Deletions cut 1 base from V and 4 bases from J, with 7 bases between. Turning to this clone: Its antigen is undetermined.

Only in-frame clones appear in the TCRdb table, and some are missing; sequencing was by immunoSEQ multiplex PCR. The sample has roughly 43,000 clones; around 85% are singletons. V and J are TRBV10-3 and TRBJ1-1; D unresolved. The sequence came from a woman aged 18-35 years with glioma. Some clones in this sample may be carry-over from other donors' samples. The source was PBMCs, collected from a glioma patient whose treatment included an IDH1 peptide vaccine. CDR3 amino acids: CAISEWEGTEAFF. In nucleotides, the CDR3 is TGTGCCATCAGTGAGTGGGAAGGCACTGAAGCTTTCTTT.